This T cell receptor beta chain originates from a study of blood T cell repertoires in COVID-19. About the study: Acute and convalescent COVID-19 specimens originated in the United States, Italy and Spain. The analysed material was cDNA or gDNA that came from T cells, B-cell-depleted T cells, or PBMCs.

Germline CDR1 is LNHDA and CDR2 is SQIVND (reference sequence). Trimming cost V 1 base and J 0 bases; bases outside gene matches: 8. The CDR3 length is 17 residues. In the original workflow: Nucleated cell number was recorded as an estimate derived from reference gene primer amplification. This table comes from immunoSEQ multiplex PCR, and its TCRdb copy is limited to in-frame clones, with some not included. V, J and clone size were drawn from that table, and D and trimming were deduced from the DNA. The sample has some 250,000 clones; 86% are singletons. The chain links TRBV19 to TRBJ1-1, with 7 bases matching TRBD1. This receptor was obtained from a man of 80 years or more with acute or convalescent COVID-19. The sample was peripheral blood. The CDR3 coding sequence is TGTGCCAGTAGTATAGGAGTTGGTGGGACAGTGAACACTGAAGCTTTCTTT. Its protein is CASSIGVGGTVNTEAFF.